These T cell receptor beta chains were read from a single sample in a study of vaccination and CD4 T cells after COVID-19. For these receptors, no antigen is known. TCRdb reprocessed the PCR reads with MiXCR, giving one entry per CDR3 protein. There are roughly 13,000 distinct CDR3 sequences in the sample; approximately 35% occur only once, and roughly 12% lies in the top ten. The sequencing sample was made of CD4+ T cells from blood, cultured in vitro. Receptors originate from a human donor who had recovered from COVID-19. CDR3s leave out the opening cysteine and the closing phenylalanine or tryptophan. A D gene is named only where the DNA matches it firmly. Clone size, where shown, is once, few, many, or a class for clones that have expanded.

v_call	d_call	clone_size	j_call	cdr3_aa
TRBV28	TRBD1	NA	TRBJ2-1	ASSLSGTGGSNEQF
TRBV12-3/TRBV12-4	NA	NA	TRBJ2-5	ASSPNRQGGETQY
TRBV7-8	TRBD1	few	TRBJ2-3	ASSPGQGTDTQY
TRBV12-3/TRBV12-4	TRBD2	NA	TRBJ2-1	ASRDGTSGWNEQF
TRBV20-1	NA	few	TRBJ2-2	SARDFNSGTNTGELF
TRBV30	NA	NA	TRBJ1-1	AWSIYRGLGTEAF
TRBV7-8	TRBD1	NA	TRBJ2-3	ASSSIPGQGTDTQY
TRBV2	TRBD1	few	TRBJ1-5	ASMGTGYQPQH
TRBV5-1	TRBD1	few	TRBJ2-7	ASSLIGQGADEQY
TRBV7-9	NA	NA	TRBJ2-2	ASSRSHTGELF
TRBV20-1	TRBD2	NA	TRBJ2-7	SARGGRGSGRTSEQY
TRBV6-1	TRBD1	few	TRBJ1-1	ASRQGANTEAF
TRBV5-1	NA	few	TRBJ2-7	ASSSTAGTYEQY
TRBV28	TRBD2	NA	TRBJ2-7	ASSLLADTYEQY
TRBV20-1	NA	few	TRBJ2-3	SASQIISSADTQY
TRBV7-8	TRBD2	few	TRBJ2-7	ASSLGLAGVLREQY
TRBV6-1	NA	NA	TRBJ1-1	ASLGLRNTEAF
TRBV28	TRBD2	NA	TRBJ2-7	ASRPTSGLHEQY
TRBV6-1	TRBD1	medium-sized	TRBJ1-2	ASSRAGTGNGYT
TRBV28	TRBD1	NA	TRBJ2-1	ASPPVRTGAYNEQF
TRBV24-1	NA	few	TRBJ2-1	ATEGLQSSYNEQF
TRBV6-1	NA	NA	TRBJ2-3	ASSVSGLFGDTQY
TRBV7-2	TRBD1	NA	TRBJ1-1	ASSLRTGTNTEAF
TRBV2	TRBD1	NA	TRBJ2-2	ASSRGQRTGELF
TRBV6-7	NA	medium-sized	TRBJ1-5	ASSYFNAGTQNQPQH
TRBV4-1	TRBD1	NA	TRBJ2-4	ASSLGQGQGEAKNIQY